The rows below give T cell receptor beta chains drawn from one sample of a study of blood T cell repertoires in COVID-19. Sequenced by immunoSEQ multiplex PCR; TCRdb stores in-frame clones only, minus some. Of fewer than 500,000 clones in the sample, 81% are singletons; the top ten hold roughly 1.1%. Specimen: peripheral blood. Receptors originate from a human donor with acute or convalescent COVID-19. The donor label of this sample is uncertain. The CDR3 runs from the conserved cysteine through the conserved F or W. Fields, in order: J gene, clone size, V gene, D gene, CDR3 protein, CDR3 DNA. The D gene is left open where the match is weak. The size entry is marked missing in some rows and otherwise reads once, few, many or a size class.

j_gene: TRBJ1-2; abundance: -; v_gene: TRBV20-1; d_gene: -; CDR3aa: CSASDRADYGYTF; CDR3nt: TGCAGTGCTAGTGATAGAGCGGACTATGGCTACACCTTC
j_gene: TRBJ2-1; abundance: -; v_gene: TRBV9; d_gene: -; CDR3aa: CASSVEGVDEQFF; CDR3nt: TGTGCCAGCAGCGTAGAGGGGGTCGATGAGCAGTTCTTC
j_gene: TRBJ1-2; abundance: -; v_gene: TRBV7-9; d_gene: -; CDR3aa: CASSLDGVYGYTF; CDR3nt: TGTGCCAGCAGCTTAGACGGGGTATATGGCTACACCTTC
j_gene: TRBJ2-1; abundance: -; v_gene: TRBV6-5; d_gene: -; CDR3aa: CASSLHTGYNEQFF; CDR3nt: TGTGCCAGCAGTCTTCACACCGGGTACAATGAGCAGTTCTTC
j_gene: TRBJ1-1; abundance: -; v_gene: TRBV15; d_gene: TRBD1; CDR3aa: CATSTGRDRGFTEAFF; CDR3nt: TGTGCCACCAGCACAGGACGGGACAGGGGTTTCACTGAAGCTTTCTTT
j_gene: TRBJ2-7; abundance: -; v_gene: TRBV27; d_gene: TRBD2; CDR3aa: CASNYSGSKQYF; CDR3nt: TGTGCCAGCAATTATAGCGGGAGCAAGCAGTACTTC
j_gene: TRBJ1-5; abundance: -; v_gene: TRBV18; d_gene: TRBD1; CDR3aa: CASSTSGGSNNQPQHF; CDR3nt: TGTGCCAGCTCAACGTCAGGGGGATCGAACAATCAGCCCCAGCATTTT
j_gene: TRBJ2-5; abundance: -; v_gene: TRBV2; d_gene: -; CDR3aa: CASDLIGQPQETQYF; CDR3nt: TGTGCCAGCGATTTAATAGGACAGCCCCAAGAGACCCAGTACTTC
j_gene: TRBJ2-1; abundance: few; v_gene: TRBV30; d_gene: -; CDR3aa: CAWSVLAGRGSYNEQFF; CDR3nt: TGTGCCTGGAGTGTATTGGCCGGGCGGGGCTCCTACAATGAGCAGTTCTTC
j_gene: TRBJ2-7; abundance: few; v_gene: TRBV2; d_gene: -; CDR3aa: CASSPNGREGEQYF; CDR3nt: TGTGCCAGCAGCCCAAATGGCCGGGAAGGCGAGCAGTACTTC
j_gene: TRBJ1-5; abundance: once; v_gene: TRBV4-1; d_gene: -; CDR3aa: CASSQALNQPQHF; CDR3nt: TGCGCCAGCAGCCAAGCACTCAATCAGCCCCAGCATTTT
j_gene: TRBJ2-7; abundance: -; v_gene: TRBV5-1; d_gene: -; CDR3aa: CASSPGVLYEQYF; CDR3nt: TGCGCCAGCAGCCCGGGAGTCCTATACGAGCAGTACTTC
j_gene: TRBJ2-1; abundance: -; v_gene: TRBV9; d_gene: TRBD2; CDR3aa: CASSGWLQRGVNEQFF; CDR3nt: TGTGCCAGCAGCGGGTGGCTTCAGCGGGGGGTGAATGAGCAGTTCTTC
j_gene: TRBJ1-5; abundance: -; v_gene: TRBV18; d_gene: -; CDR3aa: CASSPDAGNQPQHF; CDR3nt: TGTGCCAGCTCACCCGATGCGGGCAATCAGCCCCAGCATTTT
j_gene: TRBJ2-3; abundance: -; v_gene: TRBV3-1/TRBV3-2; d_gene: TRBD1; CDR3aa: CASSKGQGRADTQYF; CDR3nt: TGTGCCAGCAGCAAGGGACAGGGGAGGGCAGATACGCAGTATTTT
j_gene: TRBJ2-3; abundance: -; v_gene: TRBV7-2; d_gene: -; CDR3aa: CASSFLRSAGTQYF; CDR3nt: TGTGCCAGCAGCTTTTTAAGATCAGCGGGTACGCAGTATTTT
j_gene: TRBJ2-2; abundance: -; v_gene: TRBV5-4; d_gene: -; CDR3aa: CASSFFYQNTGELFF; CDR3nt: TGTGCCAGCAGCTTCTTCTACCAGAACACCGGGGAGCTGTTTTTT
j_gene: TRBJ2-3; abundance: once; v_gene: TRBV5-4; d_gene: -; CDR3aa: CASSLGGGVEADTQYF; CDR3nt: TGTGCCAGCAGCTTGGGGGGTGGAGTGGAGGCCGATACGCAGTATTTT
j_gene: TRBJ2-1; abundance: -; v_gene: TRBV27; d_gene: -; CDR3aa: CASSPQGYNEQFF; CDR3nt: TGTGCCAGCAGTCCCCAGGGGTACAATGAGCAGTTCTTC
j_gene: TRBJ1-5; abundance: few; v_gene: TRBV6-1; d_gene: -; CDR3aa: CASSERGNSQPQHF; CDR3nt: TGTGCCAGCAGTGAAAGGGGGAACAGTCAGCCCCAGCATTTT
j_gene: TRBJ2-5; abundance: -; v_gene: TRBV18; d_gene: TRBD1; CDR3aa: CASSPRQGGGETQYF; CDR3nt: TGTGCCAGCTCACCCCGACAGGGTGGGGGAGAGACCCAGTACTTC
j_gene: TRBJ1-1; abundance: few; v_gene: TRBV11-3; d_gene: -; CDR3aa: CASSFMAGLNTEAFF; CDR3nt: TGTGCCAGCAGCTTCATGGCAGGTCTGAACACTGAAGCTTTCTTT
j_gene: TRBJ1-1; abundance: -; v_gene: TRBV6-2/TRBV6-3; d_gene: -; CDR3aa: CASSYQGTNTEAFF; CDR3nt: TGTGCCAGCAGTTATCAGGGGACGAACACTGAAGCTTTCTTT
j_gene: TRBJ2-2; abundance: -; v_gene: TRBV6-5; d_gene: TRBD2; CDR3aa: CASSTTSGRSGELFF; CDR3nt: TGTGCCAGCAGTACGACTAGCGGGAGATCCGGGGAGCTGTTTTTT
j_gene: TRBJ1-1; abundance: -; v_gene: TRBV7-9; d_gene: -; CDR3aa: CASSLTGQGIEAFF; CDR3nt: TGTGCCAGCAGCTTGACGGGGCAGGGGATTGAAGCTTTCTTT
j_gene: TRBJ1-2; abundance: -; v_gene: TRBV27; d_gene: -; CDR3aa: CASSFSGDNYGYTF; CDR3nt: TGTGCCAGCAGTTTTTCAGGGGACAACTATGGCTACACCTTC
j_gene: TRBJ2-1; abundance: -; v_gene: TRBV10-2; d_gene: -; CDR3aa: CASTRGPPGSSEQFF; CDR3nt: TGCGCCAGCACAAGAGGGCCACCTGGGAGTAGTGAGCAGTTCTTC
j_gene: TRBJ2-7; abundance: -; v_gene: TRBV28; d_gene: -; CDR3aa: CASSSLIPLRGSYTNYEQYF; CDR3nt: TGTGCCAGCAGTTCCCTAATCCCTTTAAGGGGGTCTTACACGAATTACGAGCAGTACTTC
j_gene: TRBJ1-1; abundance: -; v_gene: TRBV15; d_gene: -; CDR3aa: CATSRSQGRGAFF; CDR3nt: TGTGCCACCAGCAGATCTCAGGGGAGGGGGGCTTTCTTT
j_gene: TRBJ1-6; abundance: few; v_gene: TRBV23-1; d_gene: TRBD1; CDR3aa: CASSPQDRVTILSPLHF; CDR3nt: TGCGCCAGCAGCCCTCAGGACAGGGTCACAATTTTGTCACCCCTCCACTTT
j_gene: TRBJ1-2; abundance: -; v_gene: TRBV15; d_gene: -; CDR3aa: CATSVLNRETNYGYTF; CDR3nt: TGTGCCACCAGTGTCCTAAACAGGGAAACTAACTATGGCTACACCTTC
j_gene: TRBJ1-2; abundance: -; v_gene: TRBV5-6; d_gene: TRBD1; CDR3aa: CASSLYRGNYGYTF; CDR3nt: TGTGCCAGCAGCTTATACAGGGGGAACTATGGCTACACCTTC
j_gene: TRBJ2-5; abundance: -; v_gene: TRBV29-1; d_gene: TRBD2; CDR3aa: CSAGGLAGGISDETQYF; CDR3nt: TGCAGCGCGGGGGGACTAGCGGGAGGGATCTCTGATGAGACCCAGTACTTC
j_gene: TRBJ2-2; abundance: -; v_gene: TRBV6-5; d_gene: -; CDR3aa: CASTLWGGTGELFF; CDR3nt: TGTGCCAGCACTCTATGGGGCGGTACCGGGGAGCTGTTTTTT
j_gene: TRBJ1-1; abundance: -; v_gene: TRBV3-1/TRBV3-2; d_gene: TRBD1; CDR3aa: CASSRRTGLVAEAFF; CDR3nt: TGTGCCAGCAGCCGTAGGACAGGGTTGGTAGCAGAAGCTTTCTTT
j_gene: TRBJ2-7; abundance: once; v_gene: TRBV20-1; d_gene: -; CDR3aa: CSVGRVGEQYF; CDR3nt: TGCAGTGTGGGCAGGGTAGGCGAGCAGTACTTC
j_gene: TRBJ1-1; abundance: -; v_gene: TRBV5-5; d_gene: -; CDR3aa: CASSYRSLNTEAFF; CDR3nt: TGTGCCAGCAGTTACAGGTCCCTGAACACTGAAGCTTTCTTT
j_gene: TRBJ1-5; abundance: -; v_gene: TRBV3-1/TRBV3-2; d_gene: -; CDR3aa: CASSQSYNQPQHF; CDR3nt: TGTGCCAGCAGCCAATCTTATAATCAGCCCCAGCATTTT
j_gene: TRBJ2-7; abundance: -; v_gene: TRBV7-8; d_gene: -; CDR3aa: CASSLGGARQYF; CDR3nt: TGTGCCAGCAGCTTAGGTGGGGCGCGTCAGTACTTC
j_gene: TRBJ2-3; abundance: -; v_gene: TRBV7-2; d_gene: TRBD1; CDR3aa: CASSLRWTGGDTQYF; CDR3nt: TGTGCCAGCAGCCTTAGGTGGACAGGGGGCGATACGCAGTATTTT
j_gene: TRBJ2-1; abundance: -; v_gene: TRBV28; d_gene: TRBD1; CDR3aa: CASTKPDRDRGRSEQFF; CDR3nt: TGTGCCAGCACCAAACCCGACCGGGACAGGGGGCGCAGTGAGCAGTTCTTC
j_gene: TRBJ1-5; abundance: -; v_gene: TRBV19; d_gene: -; CDR3aa: CASSMWSGPQPQHF; CDR3nt: TGTGCCAGTAGTATGTGGTCAGGTCCTCAGCCCCAGCATTTT
j_gene: TRBJ2-7; abundance: -; v_gene: TRBV10-3; d_gene: TRBD2; CDR3aa: CAIGGGTRGYEQYF; CDR3nt: TGTGCCATCGGGGGGGGGACGCGAGGCTACGAGCAGTACTTC
j_gene: TRBJ2-3; abundance: -; v_gene: TRBV6-2/TRBV6-3; d_gene: -; CDR3aa: CASSATGGGTDTQYF; CDR3nt: TGTGCCAGCAGTGCCACAGGGGGGGGAACAGATACGCAGTATTTT
j_gene: TRBJ2-3; abundance: -; v_gene: TRBV18; d_gene: -; CDR3aa: CASSPQTGERYF; CDR3nt: TGTGCCAGCTCTCCCCAGACGGGAGAAAGGTATTTT
j_gene: TRBJ1-4; abundance: -; v_gene: TRBV19; d_gene: -; CDR3aa: CASSIGGKKLFF; CDR3nt: TGTGCCAGTAGTATTGGGGGGAAAAAACTGTTTTTT
j_gene: TRBJ1-1; abundance: -; v_gene: TRBV6-5; d_gene: -; CDR3aa: CASSYGTINAEAFF; CDR3nt: TGTGCCAGCAGTTACGGGACAATTAACGCTGAAGCTTTCTTT
j_gene: TRBJ2-3; abundance: -; v_gene: TRBV24-1; d_gene: -; CDR3aa: CATSETGPSDTQYF; CDR3nt: TGTGCCACCAGTGAAACAGGACCGTCAGATACGCAGTATTTT